The next 13 T cell receptor beta chains were all read from a single sample in a study of cytomegalovirus exposure and HLA in healthy donors. Clones were sequenced by immunoSEQ multiplex PCR, and TCRdb holds only the in-frame ones, with some missing. The repertoire holds a few hundred thousand clones, with around 91% as singletons. Sequencing was carried out using PBMCs. These receptors originate from a woman aged 30 to 39 in good health and CMV-seronegative.

The chain recombines TRBV10-3 with TRBJ2-1; tentatively, D is TRBD2 (5 bases). The CDR3 has 16 residues. The ends were cut back, 4 bases at V and 1 base at J, with 14 bases in the middle. CDR1 and CDR2 (germline): ENHRY, SYGVKD. CDR3 amino acids: CAISVTPGESYNEQFF. The CDR3 nucleotides are TGTGCCATCAGTGTTACCCCCGGGGAGTCCTACAATGAGCAGTTCTTC.

The gene calls are TRBV7-8 and TRBJ2-3; the match to TRBD2 covers 8 bases. Germline V gene lookup returns CDR1 SGHVS and CDR2 FQNEAQ. The CDR3 has 18 amino acids. J lost 8 bases, V lost 4 bases, and 20 bases had no gene match. The CDR3 is CASSYAWSGAGVRGTQYF. DNA for the CDR3: TGTGCCAGCAGCTACGCCTGGTCGGGAGCGGGAGTAAGGGGTACGCAGTATTTT.

Concerning this clone itself: This sample includes further DNA sequences coding for the same CDR3. V and J are TRBV6-1 and TRBJ2-7; 10 nucleotides align to TRBD2. V was clipped by 4 bases and J by 3 bases; unmatched bases: 3. Germline assignment: CDR1 MNHNS and CDR2 SASEGT. CDR3 length equals 14 residues. The CDR3: CASSGLAGSYEQYF. In DNA, the CDR3 is TGTGCCAGCAGTGGACTAGCGGGTAGCTACGAGCAGTACTTC.

V usage is TRBV2 and J usage is TRBJ2-3; 7 bases fit TRBD1. V shed 6 bases and J 6 bases; nucleotides not matched to a gene: 6. CDR3 length: 13 residues. Germline lookup yields CDR1 SNHLY and CDR2 FYNNEI. The CDR3 nucleotides are TGTGCCAGCAGGCGACAGGGTGTGGATACGCAGTATTTT. Its protein is CASRRQGVDTQYF.

The chain uses TRBV7-7 and TRBJ1-1; the match to TRBD1 covers 8 bases. Trimming at V came to 5 bases and at J to 0 bases, leaving 5 bases not matched to a gene. Germline CDR1 and CDR2: SSHAT and FNYEAQ (reference sequence). The CDR3 runs 15 residues. The CDR3 loop reads CASSEWTGMNTEAFF. In DNA form, the CDR3 reads TGTGCCAGCAGCGAATGGACAGGGATGAACACTGAAGCTTTCTTT.

This rearrangement joins TRBV6-9 to TRBJ2-3; the match to TRBD1 covers 9 bases. J lost 5 bases, V lost 5 bases, and 5 bases had no gene match. The CDR3 extends over 14 amino acids. Germline CDR1 reads MNHGY; CDR2 reads SVAAGI. CDR3 coding DNA: TGTGCCAGCAGTGGGGACAGGGTGATAGATACGCAGTATTTT. This encodes CASSGDRVIDTQYF.

The gene calls are TRBV7-8 and TRBJ2-1; 8 bases line up with TRBD1. Trimming took 1 base from V and 6 from J; bases not matched to a gene: 5. Germline assignment: CDR1 SGHVS and CDR2 FQNEAQ. The CDR3 contains 15 residues. The CDR3 loop is CASSLGTGTRNEQFF. Here the CDR3 DNA reads TGTGCCAGCAGCTTAGGGACAGGGACCCGCAATGAGCAGTTCTTC.

The chain carries TRBV6-4 and TRBJ2-1, with D perhaps TRBD2 (6 bases). Trimming took 6 bases from V and 1 from J, leaving 22 bases between them. The germline gives CDR1 MRHNA, CDR2 SNTAGT. CDR3 length: 18 amino acids. CDR3 loop: CASRRKPLPGLSYNEQFF. CDR3 DNA sequence: TGTGCCAGCAGGAGAAAACCTTTACCGGGACTGTCCTACAATGAGCAGTTCTTC.

The gene calls are TRBV11-2 and TRBJ2-1; 9 positions agree with TRBD1. Germline CDR1 SGHAT, CDR2 FQNNGV. CDR3 length: 14 amino acids. Unmatched junction bases numbered 8, after V lost 6 bases and J lost 8 bases. The CDR3, as DNA: TGTGCCAGCAGACCTAGGACAGGGGATGATGAGCAGTTCTTC. Translating gives CASRPRTGDDEQFF.

V usage is TRBV4-3 and J usage is TRBJ2-3; 7 nucleotides agree with TRBD2. Looked up from germline, CDR1 is LGHNA and CDR2 is YSLEER. The CDR3 contains 17 residues. Trimming cost V 4 bases and J 3 bases; bases outside gene matches: 13. The CDR3 nucleotides are TGCGCCAGCAGCCGCCCCCGGGGAGGGGCGACGACAGATACGCAGTATTTT. It is translated as CASSRPRGGATTDTQYF.

This chain links TRBV7-2 with TRBJ2-1; D not certain. The CDR3 loop spans 12 amino acids. Germline lookup yields CDR1 SGHTA and CDR2 FQGNSA. Trimming left V 3 bases short and J 8 bases short, with 8 bases between. The CDR3 coding sequence is TGTGCCAGCAGCTTGGCCTCGGATGAGCAGTTCTTC. Translating gives CASSLASDEQFF.

The V and J genes are TRBV27 and TRBJ1-3, with a weak D call TRBD1 (6 bases). Germline V CDR1 and CDR2: MNHEY, SMNVEV (reference sequence). The CDR3 totals 19 residues. Trimming left V 1 base short and J 0 bases short, with 19 bases between. The CDR3 DNA is TGTGCCAGCAGTTTATTGTTACCGGGACAAACGAGCTCTGGAAACACCATATATTTT. Its translation: CASSLLLPGQTSSGNTIYF.

This chain connects TRBV28 to TRBJ1-2; 7 nucleotides agree with TRBD1. CDR1 is MDHEN and CDR2 is SYDVKM in the germline V gene. CDR3 length: 12 residues. Trimming took 3 bases from V and 12 from J; bases not matched to a gene: 7. The CDR3 protein is CASSFGQDSDTF. Written as DNA, the CDR3 is TGTGCCAGCAGTTTCGGACAGGATTCTGACACCTTC.